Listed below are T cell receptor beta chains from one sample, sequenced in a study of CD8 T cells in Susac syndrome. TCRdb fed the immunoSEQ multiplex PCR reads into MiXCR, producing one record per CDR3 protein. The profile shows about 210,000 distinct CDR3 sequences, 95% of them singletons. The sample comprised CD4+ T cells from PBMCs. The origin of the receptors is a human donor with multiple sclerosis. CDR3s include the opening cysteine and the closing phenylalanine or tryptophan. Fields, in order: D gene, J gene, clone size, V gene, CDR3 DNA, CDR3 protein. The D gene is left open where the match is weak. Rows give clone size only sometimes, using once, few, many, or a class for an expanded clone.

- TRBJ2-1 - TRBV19 TGTGCCAGTACCGCGCAGGTCCCCTCCTACAATGAGCAGTTCTTC CASTAQVPSYNEQFF
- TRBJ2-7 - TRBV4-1 TGCGCCAGCAGCCATCCAAATACAGGGAACTACGAGCAGTACTTC CASSHPNTGNYEQYF
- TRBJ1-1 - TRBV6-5 TGTGCCAGCAGTTACAGGTCAGACGGAGGGACTGAAGCTTTCTTT CASSYRSDGGTEAFF
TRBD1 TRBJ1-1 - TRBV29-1 TGCAGCGTAGTCAGACAGGGGGCGAACACTGAAGCTTTCTTT CSVVRQGANTEAFF
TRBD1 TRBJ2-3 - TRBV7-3 TGTGCCAGCAGCCCGAGGACAGGGAACACAGATACGCAGTATTTT CASSPRTGNTDTQYF
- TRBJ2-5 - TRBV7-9 TGTGCCAGCAGCCCGCGGGACTCCCCTTGGGAGACCCAGTACTTC CASSPRDSPWETQYF
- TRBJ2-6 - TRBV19 TGTGCCAGTAATTCCCGCGCGGGCTCTGGGGCCAACGTCCTGACTTTC CASNSRAGSGANVLTF
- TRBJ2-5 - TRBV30 TGTGCCTGGAGTGTAGCCGGAGGGGCCCAAGAGACCCAGTACTTC CAWSVAGGAQETQYF
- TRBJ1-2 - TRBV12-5 TGTGCTAGTGGCAGGACAGTATCCTATGGCTACACCTTC CASGRTVSYGYTF
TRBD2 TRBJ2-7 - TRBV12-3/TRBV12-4 TGTGCCAGCTCCCTTCTCCCAGCGGGGACGGAGGAGCAGTACTTC CASSLLPAGTEEQYF
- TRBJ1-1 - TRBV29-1 TGCAGCGTTGACGGTTTGGGCAGTTGGAACACTGAAGCTTTCTTT CSVDGLGSWNTEAFF
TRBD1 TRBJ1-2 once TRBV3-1 TGTGCCAGCAGCCAAGTCCCGGACAGGGGATATGGCTACACCTTC CASSQVPDRGYGYTF
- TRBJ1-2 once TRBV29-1 TGCAGCGTTGAGAGGGGGAAAGGCGGCTACACCTTC CSVERGKGGYTF
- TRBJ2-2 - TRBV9 TGTGCCAGCAGCGTTTCCAGGGCCTCCTCCGGGGAGCTGTTTTTT CASSVSRASSGELFF
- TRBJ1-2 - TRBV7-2 TGTGCCAGCAGTTTTGAGACGTCGGCGGGGGGCTACACCTTC CASSFETSAGGYTF
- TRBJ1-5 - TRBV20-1 TGCAGTGCTCTACCGGGTCCAGGTAGCAATCAGCCCCAGCATTTT CSALPGPGSNQPQHF
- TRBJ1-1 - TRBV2 TGTGCCAGCAGTGGGGGGGAGTTGAACACTGAAGCTTTCTTT CASSGGELNTEAFF
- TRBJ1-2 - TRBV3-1 TGTGCCAGCAGCCACCCGGACTTGCGGGGCTACACCTTC CASSHPDLRGYTF
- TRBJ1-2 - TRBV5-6 TGTGCCAGCAGCTTGCGGTCAGGGTTTGTCTATGGCTACACCTTC CASSLRSGFVYGYTF
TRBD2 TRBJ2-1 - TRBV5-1 TGCGCCAGCAGCCGGCTAGCGGGAGGATACAATGAGCAGTTCTTC CASSRLAGGYNEQFF
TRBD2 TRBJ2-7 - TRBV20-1 TGCAGTGCTAGTAGACTAGCGTTGAACTACGAGCAGTACTTC CSASRLALNYEQYF
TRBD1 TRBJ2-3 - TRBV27 TGTGCCAGCAGTCAATCGACAGGGGCGCAGTATTTT CASSQSTGAQYF
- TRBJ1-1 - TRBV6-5 TGTGCCAGCAGTTGGGACCGGAGAGTGGCTTTCTTT CASSWDRRVAFF
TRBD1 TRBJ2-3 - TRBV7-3 TGTGCCAGCAGCTTTCAGGGGGCTGGCACAGATACGCAGTATTTT CASSFQGAGTDTQYF
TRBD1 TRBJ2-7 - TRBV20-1 TGCAGTGCTTTCCAACGCTCCCAGGGGGTCTACGAGCAGTACTTC CSAFQRSQGVYEQYF
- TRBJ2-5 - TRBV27 TGTGCCAGCAGTAAATCCAAGTACCAAGAGACCCAGTACTTC CASSKSKYQETQYF